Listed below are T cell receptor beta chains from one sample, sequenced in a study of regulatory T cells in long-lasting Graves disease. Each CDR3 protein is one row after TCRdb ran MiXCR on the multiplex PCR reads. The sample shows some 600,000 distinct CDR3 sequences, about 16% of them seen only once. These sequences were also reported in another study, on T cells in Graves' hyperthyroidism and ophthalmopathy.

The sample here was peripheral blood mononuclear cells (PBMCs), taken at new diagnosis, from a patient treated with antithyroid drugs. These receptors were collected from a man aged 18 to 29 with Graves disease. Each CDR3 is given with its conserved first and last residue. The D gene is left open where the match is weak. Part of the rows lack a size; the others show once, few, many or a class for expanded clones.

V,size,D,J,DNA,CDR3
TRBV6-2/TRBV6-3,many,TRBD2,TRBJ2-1,TGTGCCAGCAGTTACCCGACTAGCGGGATCAATGAGCAGTTCTTC,CASSYPTSGINEQFF
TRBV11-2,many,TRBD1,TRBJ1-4,TGTGCCAGCAGGGACAGGGGCGGGATATTTGAAAAACTGTTTTTT,CASRDRGGIFEKLFF
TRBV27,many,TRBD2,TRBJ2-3,TGTGCCAGCAGCGAACTAGCGGGAAGCACAGATACGCAGTATTTT,CASSELAGSTDTQYF
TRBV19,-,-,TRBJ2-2,TGTGCCAGCCACGCAGGGGTGCGGCTAACCGGGGAGCTGTTTTTT,CASHAGVRLTGELFF
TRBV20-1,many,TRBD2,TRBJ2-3,TGCAGTGCTAGAGGTTACTTAGCGGGAGGGCCTACAGATACGCAGTATTTT,CSARGYLAGGPTDTQYF
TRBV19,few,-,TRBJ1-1,TGTGCCAGTAGTATAGGAGCGTACACTGAAGCTTTCTTT,CASSIGAYTEAFF
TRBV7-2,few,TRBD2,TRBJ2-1,TGTGCCAGCAGCGATTGGGATAGCGGGAGTAACAATGAGCAGTTCTTC,CASSDWDSGSNNEQFF
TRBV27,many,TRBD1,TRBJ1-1,TGTGCCAGCAGTTTAGGGGACAGGGGGGGGACGAACACTGAAGCTTTCTTT,CASSLGDRGGTNTEAFF
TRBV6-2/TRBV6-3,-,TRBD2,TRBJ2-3,TGTGCCAGCAGCCGGCGCGGGGGGCAATCTAGTGATACGCAGTATTTT,CASSRRGGQSSDTQYF
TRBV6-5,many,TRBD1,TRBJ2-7,TGTGCCAGCAGTTACGACAGGGTTGAGTACGAGCAGTACTTC,CASSYDRVEYEQYF
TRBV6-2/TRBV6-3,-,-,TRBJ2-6,TGTGCCAGCCGGAGGGATGGGGCCAACGTCCTGACTTTC,CASRRDGANVLTF
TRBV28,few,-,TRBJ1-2,TGTGCCAGCAGCCCTGAGTTGGGGAGTAGCTATGGCTACACCTTC,CASSPELGSSYGYTF
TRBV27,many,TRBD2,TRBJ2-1,TGTGCCAGCAGTTTTTTGTCTAGCGGTTACAATGAGCAGTTCTTC,CASSFLSSGYNEQFF
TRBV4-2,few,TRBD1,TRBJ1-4,TGTGCCAGCAGCCAAGCCGGGACAGGGTATGAAAAACTGTTTTTT,CASSQAGTGYEKLFF
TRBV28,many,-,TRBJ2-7,TGTGCCAGCAGTTCAGGACTCGTCTACGAGCAGTACTTC,CASSSGLVYEQYF
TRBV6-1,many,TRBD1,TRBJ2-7,TGTGCCAGCAGTGAAGCGGGACAGGGGGGCTCCTACGAGCAGTACTTC,CASSEAGQGGSYEQYF
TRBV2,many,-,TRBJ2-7,TGTGCCAGCAGTGAAGCGCGCCAAGAGCAGTACTTC,CASSEARQEQYF
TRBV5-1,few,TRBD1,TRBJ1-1,TGCGCCAGCAGCGTAACAGGGGCGGTGACTGAAGCTTTCTTT,CASSVTGAVTEAFF
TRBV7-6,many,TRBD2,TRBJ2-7,TGTGCCAGCAGCTTGTCGACTAGCGGTTCCTCCTACGAGCAGTACTTC,CASSLSTSGSSYEQYF
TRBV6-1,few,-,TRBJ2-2,TGTGCCAGCGCGGGACAGCACACCGGGGAGCTGTTTTTT,CASAGQHTGELFF
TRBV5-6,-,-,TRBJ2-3,TGTGCCAGCAGCTTGGAGGTTAGCGGAGGCGCGGTGCATACGCAGTATTTT,CASSLEVSGGAVHTQYF
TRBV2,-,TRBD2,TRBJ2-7,TGTGCCAGCAGTGAAGCGAGACTAGCGGGACGCTCCTACGAGCAGTACTTC,CASSEARLAGRSYEQYF
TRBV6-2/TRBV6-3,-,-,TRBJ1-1,TGTGCCAGCAGCGCCATAGTAGATAGGGAGGTCGCGGTTGAAGCTTTCTTT,CASSAIVDREVAVEAFF
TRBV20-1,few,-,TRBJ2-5,TGCAGTGCTAGAGATGTAGGGGCGGGGGAGACCCAGTACTTC,CSARDVGAGETQYF
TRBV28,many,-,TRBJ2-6,TGTGCCAGCAGTCCCCGTGAGGGGCGGAGCTCTGGGGCCAACGTCCTGACTTTC,CASSPREGRSSGANVLTF
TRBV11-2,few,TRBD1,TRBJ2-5,TGTGCCAGCAGCGGGGGACAGTGGAAAGAGACCCAGTACTTC,CASSGGQWKETQYF
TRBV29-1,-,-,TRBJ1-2,TGCAGCCTAGAGGGGTTCTATGGCTACACCTTC,CSLEGFYGYTF
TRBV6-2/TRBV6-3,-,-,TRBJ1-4,TGTGCCAGCAGTTACTCCCCTAGGCGCGAAAAACTGTTTTTT,CASSYSPRREKLFF
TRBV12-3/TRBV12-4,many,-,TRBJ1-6,TGTGCCAGCAGTTTTTTCGACAGCAGCTCCTATAATTCACCCCTCCACTTT,CASSFFDSSSYNSPLHF
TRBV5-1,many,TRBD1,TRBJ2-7,TGCGCCAGCAGCCGGCCGGGACAGAGCTCCTACGAGCAGTACTTC,CASSRPGQSSYEQYF
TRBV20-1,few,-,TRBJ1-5,TGCAGTGCTAGGATGGGGGGGCGATTGAATCAGCCCCAGCATTTT,CSARMGGRLNQPQHF
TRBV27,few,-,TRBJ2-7,TGTGCCAGCAGCCGCGACAGGAGGACCTACGAGCAGTACTTC,CASSRDRRTYEQYF
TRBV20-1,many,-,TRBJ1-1,TGCAGTGCTAGAGATCGCGAGGCCCTGAACACTGAAGCTTTCTTT,CSARDREALNTEAFF
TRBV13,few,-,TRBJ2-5,TGTGCCAGCAGCTCTCAAACGATCCAAGAGACCCAGTACTTC,CASSSQTIQETQYF
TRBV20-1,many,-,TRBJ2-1,TGCAGTGCTCCCTATTACAATGAGCAGTTCTTC,CSAPYYNEQFF
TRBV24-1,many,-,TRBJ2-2,TGTGCCACCTTGGGGGAGCTGTACACCGGGGAGCTGTTTTTT,CATLGELYTGELFF
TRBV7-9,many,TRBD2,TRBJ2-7,TGTGCCAGCAGCGGACTAGCGCTCTCCTACGAGCAGTACTTC,CASSGLALSYEQYF
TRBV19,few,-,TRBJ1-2,TGTGCCAGTAGTGCAAACAGGATTCATGGAGGCTACACCTTC,CASSANRIHGGYTF
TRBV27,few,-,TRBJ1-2,TGTGCCAGCAGCCCTTGGGTGGCAGATCACTATGGCTACACCTTC,CASSPWVADHYGYTF
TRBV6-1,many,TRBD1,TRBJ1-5,TGTGCCAGCAGGGGACAGGGGTTTAGGGCTCAGCCCCAGCATTTT,CASRGQGFRAQPQHF
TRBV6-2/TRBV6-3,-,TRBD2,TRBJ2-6,TGTGCCAGCAGGAGACTAGCGGGCCTCTCTGGGGCCAACGTCCTGACTTTC,CASRRLAGLSGANVLTF
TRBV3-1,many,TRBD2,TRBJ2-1,TGTGCCAGCAGCCAAGAAGGGCTAGCGGGTGTCAATGAGCAGTTCTTC,CASSQEGLAGVNEQFF
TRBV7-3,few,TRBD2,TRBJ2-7,TGTGCCAGCAGCCCCGGGGGGAGCGGGAACCCCTACGAGCAGTACTTC,CASSPGGSGNPYEQYF
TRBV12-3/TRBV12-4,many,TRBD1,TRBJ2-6,TGTGCCAGCAGTAACAGGGGCTCTGGGGCCAACGTCCTGACTTTC,CASSNRGSGANVLTF
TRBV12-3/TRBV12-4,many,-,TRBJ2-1,TGTGCCAGCAGTTTTAGGCAGGGGCCTTACAATGAGCAGTTCTTC,CASSFRQGPYNEQFF
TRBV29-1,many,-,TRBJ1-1,TGCAGCGTTGAACAGTCCATGAACACTGAAGCTTTCTTT,CSVEQSMNTEAFF
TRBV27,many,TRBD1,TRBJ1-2,TGTGCCAGCAGTTTACTCCGGGACAGGGGGCTTCACGGCTACACCTTC,CASSLLRDRGLHGYTF
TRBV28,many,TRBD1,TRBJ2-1,TGTGCCAGCAGACACTACAGGGGTTCCTACAATGAGCAGTTCTTC,CASRHYRGSYNEQFF
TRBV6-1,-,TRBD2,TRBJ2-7,TGTGCCAGCAGGTTGGGGACTAGCGGGAGCTACGAGCAGTACTTC,CASRLGTSGSYEQYF
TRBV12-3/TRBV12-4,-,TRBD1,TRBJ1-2,TGTGCCAGCAGTGCCCCACAGGGGGCATATGGCTACACCTTC,CASSAPQGAYGYTF
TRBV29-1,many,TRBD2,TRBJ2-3,TGCAGCGTTAAAGGGACTAGCGGGAGTAGGACAGATACGCAGTATTTT,CSVKGTSGSRTDTQYF
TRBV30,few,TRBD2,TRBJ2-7,TGTGCCGGACTAGCGACCCCCTACGAGCAGTACTTC,CAGLATPYEQYF
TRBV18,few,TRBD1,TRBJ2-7,TGTGCCAGCTCACCTACACCCCCCCGACAGGGTCGGGCCTACGAGCAGTACTTC,CASSPTPPRQGRAYEQYF
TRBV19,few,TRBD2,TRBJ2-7,TGTGCCAGTAGTATAACGGGACTAGCGGTCGAGCAGTACTTC,CASSITGLAVEQYF